Each of the 10 T cell receptor beta chains below was sequenced from the same sample in a study of CD4 T cells in relation to SARS-CoV-2 and coronaviruses (dated by TCRdb to the early 2020s). Preparation of the library involved the immunoSEQ multiplex PCR assay. In TCRdb, the immuneACCESS table is reduced to in-frame sequences with V and J assigned. These tables do not hold every clone; where another copy was compared, an unresolved V gene accounts for under half, and the others remain unexplained. The sample has about 38,000 clones on record, approximately 88% of them singletons. More than 7% of the sample goes to the ten largest clones. The material sequenced was memory CD4+ T cells from PBMCs. Sample cell subset or site, as interpreted from the label and publication: memory (non-naive) CD4+ T cells. Receptor source: an adult with COVID-19.

The rearrangement joins TRBV6-5 to TRBJ1-5; TRBD1 matches 7 bases. The CDR3 spans 16 residues. In germline, CDR1 is MNHEY, CDR2 SVGAGI. Losses at the gene ends were 4 bases for V and 2 bases for J; bases not matched to a gene: 8. CDR3 bases: TGTGCCAGCAGTTTCTCCGGGACAGCAGGCAATCAGCCCCAGCATTTT. It is translated as CASSFSGTAGNQPQHF.

Note on this clone: Other DNA sequences of this sample code for an identical CDR3. The V and J genes are TRBV5-1 and TRBJ2-3; the D gene is possibly TRBD2 (6 bases). Germline-derived CDR1 and CDR2 are SGHRS and YFSETQ. The germline V and J ends were trimmed by 1 base and 0 bases, with 9 bases remaining between them. The CDR3 length is 15 residues. CDR3: CASSLRGTSTDTQYF. The CDR3 region has the DNA TGCGCCAGCAGCTTGCGGGGGACTAGCACAGATACGCAGTATTTT.

This clone has only a few counts. The chain uses TRBV28 and TRBJ1-1; TRBD1 matches at 7 bases. Germline V CDR1 and CDR2: MDHEN, SYDVKM. The CDR3 contains 18 residues. V lost 2 bases and J lost 8; bases outside the gene matches: 20. The DNA of the CDR3 is TGTGCCAGCAGTTTAATGGCCACCTCGACAGGGTACTCCCCCGAAGCTTTCTTT. Its translation: CASSLMATSTGYSPEAFF.

This chain links TRBV6-5 with TRBJ1-2; 9 nucleotides align to TRBD1. The CDR3 is 15 amino acids. Germline-derived CDR1 and CDR2 are MNHEY and SVGAGI. V gave up 4 bases and J gave up 0 bases; unmatched junction bases: 3. The CDR3 DNA is TGTGCCAGCAGTTTAGGGACAGGGTCTAACTATGGCTACACCTTC. Protein sequence: CASSLGTGSNYGYTF.

This rearrangement joins TRBV19 to TRBJ1-1, with D unclear. Germline CDR1 and CDR2: LNHDA and SQIVND (reference sequence). This CDR3 contains 17 residues. Trimming cost V 6 bases and J 0 bases, with 20 bases left between them. CDR3 amino acids: CASSLGSQSLMNTEAFF. Here the CDR3 DNA reads TGTGCCAGTAGCCTCGGGTCGCAGAGCTTAATGAACACTGAAGCTTTCTTT.

This clone turned up a few times. The genes are TRBV28 and TRBJ1-5; D is unresolved. The CDR3 sequence is 11 residues long. Germline CDR1 is MDHEN and CDR2 is SYDVKM. V was clipped by 3 bases and J by 6 bases, with 3 bases between them. CDR3 amino acids: CASSFSQPQHF. The CDR3 nucleotides read TGTGCCAGCAGTTTCTCTCAGCCCCAGCATTTT. The variable domain in full, with the rest retrieved from reference TRBV28 and TRBJ1-5, is DVKVTQSSRYLVKRTGEKVFLECVQDMDHENMFWYRQDPGLGLRLIYFSYDVKMKEKGDIPEGYSVSREKKERFSLILESASTNQTSMYLCASSFSQPQHFGDGTRLSIL.

This clone was counted a few times. The chain combines TRBV13 with TRBJ1-1, with D tentatively TRBD1 (6 bases). V gave up 0 bases and J gave up 6 bases, with 11 bases separating them. This CDR3 has 14 amino acids. The germline gives CDR1 PRHDT, CDR2 FYEKMQ (reference sequence). Here the CDR3 DNA reads TGTGCCAGCAGCTTAGGTGGGACATCCCCTGAAGCTTTCTTT. Its translation: CASSLGGTSPEAFF. The full variable domain, rest sourced from reference TRBV13 and TRBJ1-1, is AAGVIQSPRHLIKEKRETATLKCYPIPRHDTVYWYQQGPGQDPQFLISFYEKMQSDKGSIPDRFSAQQFSDYHSELNMSSLELGDSALYFCASSLGGTSPEAFFGQGTRLTVV.

This clone was found once. The chain recombines TRBV18 with TRBJ2-1; 10 bases fit TRBD2. The germline gives CDR1 KGHSH, CDR2 LQKENI. This CDR3 is 19 amino acids long. Unmatched junction bases numbered 13, after V lost 1 base and J lost 4 bases. The CDR3: CASSPLPSGGTGDYNEQFF. The CDR3 nucleotides read TGTGCCAGCTCACCACTTCCTAGCGGGGGAACCGGAGATTACAATGAGCAGTTCTTC.

V and J are TRBV6-5 and TRBJ2-7; no definite D call. Germline V gives CDR1 MNHEY, CDR2 SVGAGI. The length of the CDR3 is 15 residues. The V gene lost 6 bases and the J gene lost 4 bases, with 19 bases spanning the gap. The CDR3 sequence: CASSLGPADAYEQYF. In DNA, the CDR3 is TGTGCCAGCAGCCTTGGACCGGCCGATGCGTACGAGCAGTACTTC.

The chain links TRBV11-3 to TRBJ2-4; possible D gene TRBD1, 5 bases. V gave up 8 bases and J gave up 4 bases, with 15 bases separating them. This CDR3 comprises 14 residues. CDR1 SGHNT and CDR2 YENEEA come from the germline V gene. The chain's CDR3 is CASGVGQTKNIQYF. CDR3 nucleotide sequence: TGTGCCAGCGGTGTGGGGCAGACAAAAAACATTCAGTACTTC.